This TCR beta chain was identified during a study of control samples from healthy donors and cancer patients. CDR1 MGHRA and CDR2 YSYEKL come from the germline V gene. The V and J ends lost 1 base and 3 bases, in that order; junction bases with no gene match: 5. This CDR3 region has 15 residues. The protocol was immunoSEQ multiplex PCR, while the TCRdb copy is restricted to in-frame clones and leaves out a portion. The table lists 50,000 or so clones, about 96% of them singletons. The sequencing input was blood. This chain uses TRBV4-1 with TRBJ1-2, with TRBD1 matching over 7 bases. This TCR derives from a woman between 18 and 29 years old in good health. The CDR3 bases are TGCGCCAGCAGCCAAGTTTTAGGGACAGACTATGGCTACACCTTC. This codes for CASSQVLGTDYGYTF.